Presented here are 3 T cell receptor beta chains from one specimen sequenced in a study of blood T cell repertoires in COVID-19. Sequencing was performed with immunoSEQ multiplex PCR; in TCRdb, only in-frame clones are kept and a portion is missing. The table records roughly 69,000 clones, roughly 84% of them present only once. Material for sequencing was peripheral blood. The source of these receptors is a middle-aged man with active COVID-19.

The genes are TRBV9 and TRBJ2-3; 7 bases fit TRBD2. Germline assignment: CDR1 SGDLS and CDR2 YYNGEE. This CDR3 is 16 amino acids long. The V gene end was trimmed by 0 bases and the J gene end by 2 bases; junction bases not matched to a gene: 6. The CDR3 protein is CASSVASGTNTDTQYF. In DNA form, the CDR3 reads TGTGCCAGCAGCGTAGCCAGCGGGACCAACACAGATACGCAGTATTTT.

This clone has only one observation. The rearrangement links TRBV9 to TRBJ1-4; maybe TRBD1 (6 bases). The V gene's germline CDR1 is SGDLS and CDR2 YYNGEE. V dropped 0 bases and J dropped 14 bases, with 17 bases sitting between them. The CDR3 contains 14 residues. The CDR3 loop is CASSVDRTGFKLFF. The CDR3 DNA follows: TGTGCCAGCAGCGTAGATCGTACAGGGTTTAAGCTGTTTTTT.

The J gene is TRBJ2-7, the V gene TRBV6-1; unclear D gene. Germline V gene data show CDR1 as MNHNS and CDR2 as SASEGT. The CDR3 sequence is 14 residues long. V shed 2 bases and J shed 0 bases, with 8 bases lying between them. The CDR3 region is CASSETGYSYEQYF. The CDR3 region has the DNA TGTGCCAGCAGTGAAACGGGTTACTCCTACGAGCAGTACTTC.